This T cell receptor (beta chain) appears in the sequencing data of a study of Tregs in tolerant kidney transplant recipients. With respect to this clone: Other DNA sequences within the sample encode an identical CDR3.

Thawed PBMCs were FACS-sorted into unstimulated CD4+CD25+CD127- regulatory T cells, CD4+CD25- non-regulatory cells, CD4 and CD8 cells. TCRdb keeps only in-frame clones here, not all; method: immunoSEQ multiplex PCR. Found here are about 78,000 clones, more than 85% of them singletons; the top ten hold approximately 0.37%. Germline loops: CDR1 MNHEY, CDR2 SMNVEV (reference sequence). This CDR3 comprises 10 residues. V shed 8 bases and J shed 4 bases, with 6 bases lying between them. The gene calls are TRBV27 and TRBJ2-7, with D uncertain. The receptor's source is a human donor who received a combined kidney and bone marrow transplant. Here the sequenced sample was Tregs from blood, taken before the transplant. CDR3 nucleotides: TGTGCCAGCGGAAATTACGAGCAGTACTTC. This gives the protein CASGNYEQYF.